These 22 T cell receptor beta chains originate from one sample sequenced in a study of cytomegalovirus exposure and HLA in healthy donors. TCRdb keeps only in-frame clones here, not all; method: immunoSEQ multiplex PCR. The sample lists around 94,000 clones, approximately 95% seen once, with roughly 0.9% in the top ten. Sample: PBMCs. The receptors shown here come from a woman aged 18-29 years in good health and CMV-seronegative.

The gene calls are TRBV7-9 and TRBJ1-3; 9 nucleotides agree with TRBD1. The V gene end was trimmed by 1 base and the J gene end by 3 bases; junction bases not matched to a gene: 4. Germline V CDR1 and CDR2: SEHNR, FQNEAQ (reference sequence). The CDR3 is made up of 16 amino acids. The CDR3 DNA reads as TGTGCCAGCAGCTTAGTGACAGGGGGTGGTGGAAACACCATATATTTT. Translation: CASSLVTGGGGNTIYF. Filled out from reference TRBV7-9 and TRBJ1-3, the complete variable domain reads DTGVSQNPRHKITKRGQNVTFRCDPISEHNRLYWYRQTLGQGPEFLTYFQNEAQLEKSRLLSDRFSAERPKGSFSTLEIQRTEQGDSAMYLCASSLVTGGGGNTIYFGEGSWLTVV.

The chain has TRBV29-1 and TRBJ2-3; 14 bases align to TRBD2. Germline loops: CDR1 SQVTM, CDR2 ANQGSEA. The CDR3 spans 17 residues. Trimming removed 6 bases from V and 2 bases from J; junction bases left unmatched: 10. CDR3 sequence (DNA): TGCAGCGTGCCGGCGGGACTAGCGGGGGACTACACAGATACGCAGTATTTT. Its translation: CSVPAGLAGDYTDTQYF.

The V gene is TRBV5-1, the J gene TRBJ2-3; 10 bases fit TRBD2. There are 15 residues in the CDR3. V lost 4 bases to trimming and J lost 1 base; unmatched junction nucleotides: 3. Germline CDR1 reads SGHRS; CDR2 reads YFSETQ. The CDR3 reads CASSALAGGTDTQYF. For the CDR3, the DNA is TGCGCCAGCAGCGCCCTAGCGGGGGGCACAGATACGCAGTATTTT.

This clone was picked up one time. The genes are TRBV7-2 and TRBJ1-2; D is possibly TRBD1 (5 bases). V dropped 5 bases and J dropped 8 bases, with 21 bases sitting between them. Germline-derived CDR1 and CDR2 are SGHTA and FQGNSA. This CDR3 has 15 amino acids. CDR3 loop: CASSNGQSSPQGYTF. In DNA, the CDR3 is TGTGCCAGCAGCAATGGACAAAGTTCTCCTCAAGGCTACACCTTC. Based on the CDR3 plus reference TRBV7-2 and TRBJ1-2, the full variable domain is GAGVSQSPSNKVTEKGKDVELRCDPISGHTALYWYRQSLGQGLEFLIYFQGNSAPDKSGLPSDRFSAERTGGSVSTLTIQRTQQEDSAVYLCASSNGQSSPQGYTFGSGTRLTVV.

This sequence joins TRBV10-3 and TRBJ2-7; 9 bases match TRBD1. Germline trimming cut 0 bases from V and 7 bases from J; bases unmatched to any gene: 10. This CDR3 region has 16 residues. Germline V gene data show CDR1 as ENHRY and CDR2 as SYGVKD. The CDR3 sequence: CAISESGFGTGNEQYF. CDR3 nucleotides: TGTGCCATCAGTGAGTCGGGTTTTGGGACAGGGAATGAGCAGTACTTC.

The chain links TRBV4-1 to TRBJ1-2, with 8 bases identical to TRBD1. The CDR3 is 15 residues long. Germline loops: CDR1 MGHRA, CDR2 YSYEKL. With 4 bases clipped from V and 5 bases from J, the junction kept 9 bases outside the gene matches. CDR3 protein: CASSPPPTGAYGYTF. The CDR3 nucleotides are TGCGCCAGCAGCCCCCCTCCGACAGGGGCGTATGGCTACACCTTC.

In nucleotides, the CDR3 is TGTGCCAGTAGGGGGACTAGCGGATACTCCTACAATGAGCAGTTCTTC. Translated: CASRGTSGYSYNEQFF. The genes are TRBV19 and TRBJ2-1; 11 bases agree with TRBD2. The germline V gene encodes CDR1 LNHDA and CDR2 SQIVND (reference sequence). This CDR3 has 16 residues. V trimming: 6 bases; J trimming: 0 bases; junction bases outside the gene matches: 4. The entire variable domain, with the rest obtained from reference TRBV19 and TRBJ2-1, is as follows: DGGITQSPKYLFRKEGQNVTLSCEQNLNHDAMYWYRQDPGQGLRLIYYSQIVNDFQKGDIAEGYSVSREKKESFPLTVTSAQKNPTAFYLCASRGTSGYSYNEQFFGPGTRLTVL.

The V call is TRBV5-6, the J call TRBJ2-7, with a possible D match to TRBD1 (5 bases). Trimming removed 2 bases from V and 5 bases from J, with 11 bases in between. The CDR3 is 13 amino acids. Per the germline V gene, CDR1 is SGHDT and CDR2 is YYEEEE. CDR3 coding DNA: TGTGCCAGCAGCTTATGGGGCATTCACGAGCAGTACTTC. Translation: CASSLWGIHEQYF.

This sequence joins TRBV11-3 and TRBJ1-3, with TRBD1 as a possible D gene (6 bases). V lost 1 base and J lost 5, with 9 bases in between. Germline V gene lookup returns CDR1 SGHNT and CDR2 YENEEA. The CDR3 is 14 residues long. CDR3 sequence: CASSLGQGRNTIYF. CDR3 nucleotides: TGTGCCAGCAGCTTAGGTCAGGGGCGAAACACCATATATTTT. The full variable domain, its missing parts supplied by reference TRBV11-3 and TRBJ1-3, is EAGVVQSPRYKIIEKKQPVAFWCNPISGHNTLYWYLQNLGQGPELLIRYENEEAVDDSQLPKDRFSAERLKGVDSTLKIQPAELGDSAVYLCASSLGQGRNTIYFGEGSWLTVV.

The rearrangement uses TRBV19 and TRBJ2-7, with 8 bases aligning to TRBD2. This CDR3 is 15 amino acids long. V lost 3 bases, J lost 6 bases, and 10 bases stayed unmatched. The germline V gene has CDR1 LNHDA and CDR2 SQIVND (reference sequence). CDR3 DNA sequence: TGTGCCAGTAGTATGCCTCGAAGCGGGAGTGGCGAGCAGTACTTC. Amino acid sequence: CASSMPRSGSGEQYF.

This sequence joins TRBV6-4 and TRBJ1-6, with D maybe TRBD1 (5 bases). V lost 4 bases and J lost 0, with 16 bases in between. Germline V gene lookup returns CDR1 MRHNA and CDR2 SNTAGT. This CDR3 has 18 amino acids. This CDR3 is CASSAGLSLGSYNSPLHF. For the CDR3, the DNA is TGTGCCAGCAGTGCAGGGCTTTCCCTCGGCTCCTATAATTCACCCCTCCACTTT.

CDR3 region: CASSLARLAGGPLNTGELFF. The CDR3 DNA sequence: TGTGCCAGCAGCTTAGCGAGACTAGCGGGAGGGCCCCTCAACACCGGGGAGCTGTTTTTT. The chain couples TRBV7-6 to TRBJ2-2; TRBD2 matches at 14 bases. The CDR3 length is 20 residues. Trimming cost V 0 bases and J 2 bases; bases outside gene matches: 8. Germline CDR1 SGHVS, CDR2 FNYEAQ.

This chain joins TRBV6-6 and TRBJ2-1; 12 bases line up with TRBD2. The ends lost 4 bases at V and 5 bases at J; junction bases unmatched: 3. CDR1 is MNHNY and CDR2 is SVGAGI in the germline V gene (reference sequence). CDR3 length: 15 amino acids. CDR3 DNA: TGTGCCAGCAGTTCTGGACTAGCGGGGAACAATGAGCAGTTCTTC. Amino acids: CASSSGLAGNNEQFF.

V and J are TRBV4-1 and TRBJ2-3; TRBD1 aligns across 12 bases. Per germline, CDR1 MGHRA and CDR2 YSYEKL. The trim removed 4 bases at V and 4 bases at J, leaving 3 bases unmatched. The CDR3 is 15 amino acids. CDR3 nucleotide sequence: TGCGCCAGCAGCCTCCGGGACAGGGGGCCAGATACGCAGTATTTT. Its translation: CASSLRDRGPDTQYF.

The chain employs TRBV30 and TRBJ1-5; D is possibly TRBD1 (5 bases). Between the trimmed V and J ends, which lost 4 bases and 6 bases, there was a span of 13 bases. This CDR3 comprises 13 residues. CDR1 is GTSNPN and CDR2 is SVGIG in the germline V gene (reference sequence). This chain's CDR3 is CAWTRRGGQPQHF. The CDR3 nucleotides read TGTGCCTGGACCAGGAGGGGTGGTCAGCCCCAGCATTTT.

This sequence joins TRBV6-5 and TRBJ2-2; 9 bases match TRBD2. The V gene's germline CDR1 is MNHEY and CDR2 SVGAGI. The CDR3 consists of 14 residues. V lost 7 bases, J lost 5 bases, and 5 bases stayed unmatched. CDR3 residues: CASMRAGGTGELFF. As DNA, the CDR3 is TGTGCCAGCATGAGAGCGGGGGGTACCGGGGAGCTGTTTTTT.

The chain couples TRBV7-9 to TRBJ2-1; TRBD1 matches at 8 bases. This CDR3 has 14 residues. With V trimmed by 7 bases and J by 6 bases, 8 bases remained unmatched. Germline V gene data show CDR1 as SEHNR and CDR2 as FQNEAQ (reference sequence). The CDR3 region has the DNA TGTGCCAGCAACGACAGGGGTGCCCGCAATGAGCAGTTCTTC. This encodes CASNDRGARNEQFF.

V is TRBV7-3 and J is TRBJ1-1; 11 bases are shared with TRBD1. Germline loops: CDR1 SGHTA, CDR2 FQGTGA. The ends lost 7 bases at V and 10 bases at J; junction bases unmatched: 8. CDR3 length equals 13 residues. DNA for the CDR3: TGTGCCAGCATGGTGGACAGGGGGCGAGCAGCTTTCTTT. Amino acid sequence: CASMVDRGRAAFF.

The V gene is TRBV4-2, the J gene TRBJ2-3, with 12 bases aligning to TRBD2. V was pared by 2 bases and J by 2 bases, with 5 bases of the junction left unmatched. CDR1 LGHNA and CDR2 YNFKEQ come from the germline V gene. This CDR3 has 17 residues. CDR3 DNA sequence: TGTGCCAGCAGCCAACGTCTAGCGGGGGGGCCCACAGATACGCAGTATTTT. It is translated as CASSQRLAGGPTDTQYF.

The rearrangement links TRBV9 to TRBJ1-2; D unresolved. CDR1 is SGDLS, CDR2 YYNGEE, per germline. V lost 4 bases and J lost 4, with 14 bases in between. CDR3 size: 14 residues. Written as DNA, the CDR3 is TGTGCCAGCAGCTTCCGGGATTCCGCCTATGGCTACACCTTC. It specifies CASSFRDSAYGYTF.

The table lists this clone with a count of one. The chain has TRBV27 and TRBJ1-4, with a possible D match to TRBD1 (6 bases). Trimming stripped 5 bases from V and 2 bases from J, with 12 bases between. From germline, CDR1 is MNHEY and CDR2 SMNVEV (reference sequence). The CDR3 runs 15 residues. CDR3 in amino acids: CASSRGGATNEKLFF. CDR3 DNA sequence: TGTGCCAGCAGTCGTGGGGGGGCGACTAATGAAAAACTGTTTTTT.

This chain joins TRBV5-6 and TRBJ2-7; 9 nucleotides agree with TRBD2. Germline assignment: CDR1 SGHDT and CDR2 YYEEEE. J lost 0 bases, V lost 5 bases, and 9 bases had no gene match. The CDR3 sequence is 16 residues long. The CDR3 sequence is CASSQGLAGRSYEQYF. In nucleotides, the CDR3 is TGTGCCAGCAGTCAGGGGCTAGCGGGGCGCTCCTACGAGCAGTACTTC.